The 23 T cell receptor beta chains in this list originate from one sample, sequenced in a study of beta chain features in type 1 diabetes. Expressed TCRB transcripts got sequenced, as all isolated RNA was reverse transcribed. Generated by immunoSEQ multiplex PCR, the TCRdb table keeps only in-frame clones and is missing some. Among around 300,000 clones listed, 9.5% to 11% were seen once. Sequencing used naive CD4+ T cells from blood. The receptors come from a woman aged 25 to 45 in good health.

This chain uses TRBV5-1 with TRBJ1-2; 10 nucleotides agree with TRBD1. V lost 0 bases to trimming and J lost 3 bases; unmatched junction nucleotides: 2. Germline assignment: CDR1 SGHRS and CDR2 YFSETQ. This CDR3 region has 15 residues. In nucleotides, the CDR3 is TGCGCCAGCAGCTTGGGGGACAGGGGAGACTATGGCTACACCTTC. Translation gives CASSLGDRGDYGYTF. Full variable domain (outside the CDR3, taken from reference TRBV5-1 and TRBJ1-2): KAGVTQTPRYLIKTRGQQVTLSCSPISGHRSVSWYQQTPGQGLQFLFEYFSETQRNKGNFPGRFSGRQFSNSRSEMNVSTLELGDSALYLCASSLGDRGDYGYTFGSGTRLTVV.

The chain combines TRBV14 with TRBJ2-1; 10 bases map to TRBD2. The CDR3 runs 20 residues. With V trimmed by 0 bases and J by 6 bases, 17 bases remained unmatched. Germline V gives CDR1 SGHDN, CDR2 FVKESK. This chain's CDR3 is CASSQDRGLPLAGHRNEQFF. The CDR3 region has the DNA TGTGCCAGCAGCCAAGATCGGGGTCTTCCACTAGCGGGACACCGCAATGAGCAGTTCTTC.

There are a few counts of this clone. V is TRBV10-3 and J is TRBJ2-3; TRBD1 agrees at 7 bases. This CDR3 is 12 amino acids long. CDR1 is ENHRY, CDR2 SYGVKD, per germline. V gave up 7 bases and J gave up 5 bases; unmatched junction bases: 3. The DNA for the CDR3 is TGTGCCATCAACACAGGGGTAGATACGCAGTATTTT. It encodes CAINTGVDTQYF.

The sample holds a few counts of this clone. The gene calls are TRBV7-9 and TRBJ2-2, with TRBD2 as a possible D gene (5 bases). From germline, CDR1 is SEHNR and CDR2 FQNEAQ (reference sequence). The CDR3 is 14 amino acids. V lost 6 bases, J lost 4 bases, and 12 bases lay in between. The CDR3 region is CASSFGGGTGELFF. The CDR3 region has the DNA TGTGCCAGCAGTTTCGGAGGTGGCACCGGGGAGCTGTTTTTT.

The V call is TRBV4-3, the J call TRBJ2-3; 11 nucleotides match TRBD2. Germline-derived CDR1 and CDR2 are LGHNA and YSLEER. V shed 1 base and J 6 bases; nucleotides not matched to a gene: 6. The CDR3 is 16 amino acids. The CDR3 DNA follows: TGCGCCAGCAGCCAAGCGACTAGCGGGAACGGGGATACGCAGTATTTT. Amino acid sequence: CASSQATSGNGDTQYF.

This CDR3 reads CASSLGAGYQETQYF. Here the CDR3 DNA reads TGTGCCAGCAGCTTGGGGGCGGGGTACCAAGAGACCCAGTACTTC. V usage is TRBV5-4 and J usage is TRBJ2-5; D perhaps matches TRBD2 (6 bases). This CDR3 contains 15 residues. The V end lost 0 bases, the J end lost 0 bases, and 9 bases lay between the germline ends. The germline V gene encodes CDR1 SGHNT and CDR2 YYREEE (reference sequence).

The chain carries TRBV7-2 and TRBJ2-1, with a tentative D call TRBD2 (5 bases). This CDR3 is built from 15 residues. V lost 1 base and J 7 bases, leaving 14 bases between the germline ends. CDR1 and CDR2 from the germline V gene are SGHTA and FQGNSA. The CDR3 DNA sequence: TGTGCCAGCAGCTTAGTCACGGTAAAGCGGAATGAGCAGTTCTTC. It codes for CASSLVTVKRNEQFF.

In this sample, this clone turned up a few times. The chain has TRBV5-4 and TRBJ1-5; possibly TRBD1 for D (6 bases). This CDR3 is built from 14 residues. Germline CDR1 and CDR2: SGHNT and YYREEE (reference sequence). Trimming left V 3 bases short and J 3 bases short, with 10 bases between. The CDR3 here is CASSWGGINQPQHF. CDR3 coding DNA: TGTGCCAGCAGCTGGGGGGGCATCAATCAGCCCCAGCATTTT.

CDR3 DNA: TGTGCCAGCAGTGTTCAGGGGCCAGATCAGCCCCAGCATTTT. It translates to CASSVQGPDQPQHF. This chain joins TRBV2 and TRBJ1-5; D is perhaps TRBD1 (6 bases). The CDR3 sequence is 14 residues long. Germline CDR1 and CDR2: SNHLY and FYNNEI. Trimming took 4 bases from V and 5 from J, leaving 12 bases between them.

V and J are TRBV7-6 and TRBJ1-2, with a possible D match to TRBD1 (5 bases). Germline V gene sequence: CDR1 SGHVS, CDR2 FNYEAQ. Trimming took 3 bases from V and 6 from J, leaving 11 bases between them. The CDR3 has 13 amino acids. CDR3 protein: CASSFQDTNGYTF. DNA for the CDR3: TGTGCCAGCAGCTTCCAGGACACGAATGGCTACACCTTC.

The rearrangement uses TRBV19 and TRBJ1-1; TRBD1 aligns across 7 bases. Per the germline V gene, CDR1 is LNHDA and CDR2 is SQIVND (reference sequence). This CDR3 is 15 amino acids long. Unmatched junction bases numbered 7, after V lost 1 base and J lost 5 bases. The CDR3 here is CASSIVTGRMTEAFF. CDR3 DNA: TGTGCCAGTAGTATAGTGACAGGGCGGATGACTGAAGCTTTCTTT.

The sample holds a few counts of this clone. The CDR3 spells CASSVYSTGELFF. CDR3 sequence (DNA): TGTGCCAGCAGCGTTTATTCCACCGGGGAGCTGTTTTTT. This chain joins TRBV9 and TRBJ2-2; D remains ambiguous. Germline loops: CDR1 SGDLS, CDR2 YYNGEE. The CDR3 is made up of 13 amino acids. V lost 2 bases and J lost 4, with 6 bases in between. Full variable domain (outside the CDR3, taken from reference TRBV9 and TRBJ2-2): DSGVTQTPKHLITATGQRVTLRCSPRSGDLSVYWYQQSLDQGLQFLIQYYNGEERAKGNILERFSAQQFPDLHSELNLSSLELGDSALYFCASSVYSTGELFFGEGSRLTVL.

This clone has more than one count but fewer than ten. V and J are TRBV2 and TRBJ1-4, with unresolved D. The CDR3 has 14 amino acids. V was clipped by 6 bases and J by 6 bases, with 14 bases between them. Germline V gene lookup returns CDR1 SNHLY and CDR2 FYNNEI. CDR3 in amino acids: CASSPLREYEKLFF. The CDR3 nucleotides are TGTGCCAGCAGCCCTTTGCGGGAATATGAAAAACTGTTTTTT. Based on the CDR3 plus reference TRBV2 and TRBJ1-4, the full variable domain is EPEVTQTPSHQVTQMGQEVILRCVPISNHLYFYWYRQILGQKVEFLVSFYNNEISEKSEIFDDQFSVERPDGSNFTLKIRSTKLEDSAMYFCASSPLREYEKLFFGSGTQLSVL.

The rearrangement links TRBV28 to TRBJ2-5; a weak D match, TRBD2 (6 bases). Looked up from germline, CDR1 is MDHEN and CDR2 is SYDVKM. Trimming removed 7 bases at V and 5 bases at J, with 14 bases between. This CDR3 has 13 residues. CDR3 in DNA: TGTGCCAGCAAGGAGGGAGCAATGGAGACCCAGTACTTC. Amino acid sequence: CASKEGAMETQYF.

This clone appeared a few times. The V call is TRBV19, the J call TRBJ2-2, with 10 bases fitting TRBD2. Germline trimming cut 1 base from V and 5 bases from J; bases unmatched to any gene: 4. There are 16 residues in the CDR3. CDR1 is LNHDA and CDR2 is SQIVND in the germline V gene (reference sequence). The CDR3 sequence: CASSIGAGGWTGELFF. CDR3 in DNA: TGTGCCAGTAGTATAGGAGCGGGAGGGTGGACCGGGGAGCTGTTTTTT.

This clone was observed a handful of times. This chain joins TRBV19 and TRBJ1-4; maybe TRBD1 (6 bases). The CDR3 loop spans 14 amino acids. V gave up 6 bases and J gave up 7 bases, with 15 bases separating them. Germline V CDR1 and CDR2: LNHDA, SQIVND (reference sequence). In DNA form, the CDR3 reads TGTGCCAGTAGCTTGACCAGGGGTGGTGAAAAACTGTTTTTT. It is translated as CASSLTRGGEKLFF.

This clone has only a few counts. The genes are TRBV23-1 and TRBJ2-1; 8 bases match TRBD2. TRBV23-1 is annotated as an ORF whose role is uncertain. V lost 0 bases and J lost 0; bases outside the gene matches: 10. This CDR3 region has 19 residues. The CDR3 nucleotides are TGCGCCAGCAGTCAATCGGGGGCTCGCGGGGGGAGCTCCTACAATGAGCAGTTCTTC. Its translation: CASSQSGARGGSSYNEQFF.

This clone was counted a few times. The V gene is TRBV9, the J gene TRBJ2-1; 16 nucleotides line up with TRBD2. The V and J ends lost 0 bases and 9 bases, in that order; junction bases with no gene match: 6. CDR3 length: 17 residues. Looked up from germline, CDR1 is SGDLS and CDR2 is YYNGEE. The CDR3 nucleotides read TGTGCCAGCAGCGTAGCTCCGGGACTAGCGGGAGGGGTTGAGCAGTTCTTC. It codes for CASSVAPGLAGGVEQFF.

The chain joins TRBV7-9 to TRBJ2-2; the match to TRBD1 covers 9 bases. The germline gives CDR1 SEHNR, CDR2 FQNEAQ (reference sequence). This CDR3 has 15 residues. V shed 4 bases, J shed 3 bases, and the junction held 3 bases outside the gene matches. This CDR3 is CASSSGQGDTGELFF. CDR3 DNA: TGTGCCAGCAGCTCGGGACAGGGAGACACCGGGGAGCTGTTTTTT.

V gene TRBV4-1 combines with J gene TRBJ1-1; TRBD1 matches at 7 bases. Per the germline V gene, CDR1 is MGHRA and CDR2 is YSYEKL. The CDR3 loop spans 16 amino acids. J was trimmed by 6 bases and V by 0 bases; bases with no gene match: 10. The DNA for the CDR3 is TGCGCCAGCAGCCAAGAATTCCAGGGGGGATGGTCTGAAGCTTTCTTT. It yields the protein CASSQEFQGGWSEAFF.

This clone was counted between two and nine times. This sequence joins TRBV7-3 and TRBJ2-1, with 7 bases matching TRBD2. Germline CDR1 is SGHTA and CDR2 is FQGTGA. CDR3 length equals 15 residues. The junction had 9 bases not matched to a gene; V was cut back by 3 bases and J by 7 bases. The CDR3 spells CASSLGRERWNEQFF. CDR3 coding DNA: TGTGCCAGCAGCTTGGGGCGGGAGAGGTGGAATGAGCAGTTCTTC. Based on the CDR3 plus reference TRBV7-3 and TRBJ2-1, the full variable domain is GAGVSQTPSNKVTEKGKYVELRCDPISGHTALYWYRQSLGQGPEFLIYFQGTGAADDSGLPNDRFFAVRPEGSVSTLKIQRTERGDSAVYLCASSLGRERWNEQFFGPGTRLTVL.

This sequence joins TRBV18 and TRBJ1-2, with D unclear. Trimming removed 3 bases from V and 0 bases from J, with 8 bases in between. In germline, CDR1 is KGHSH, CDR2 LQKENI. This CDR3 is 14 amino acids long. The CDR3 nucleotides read TGTGCCAGCTCACCCGGGGAAGCTAACTATGGCTACACCTTC. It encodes CASSPGEANYGYTF.

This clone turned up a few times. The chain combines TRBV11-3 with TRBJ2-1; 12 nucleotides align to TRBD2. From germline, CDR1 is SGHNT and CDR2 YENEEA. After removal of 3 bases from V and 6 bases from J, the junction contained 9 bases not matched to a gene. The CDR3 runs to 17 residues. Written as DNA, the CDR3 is TGTGCCAGCAGCTTGGTCGCCGGGACTAGCGGGTCCAATGAGCAGTTCTTC. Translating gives CASSLVAGTSGSNEQFF.